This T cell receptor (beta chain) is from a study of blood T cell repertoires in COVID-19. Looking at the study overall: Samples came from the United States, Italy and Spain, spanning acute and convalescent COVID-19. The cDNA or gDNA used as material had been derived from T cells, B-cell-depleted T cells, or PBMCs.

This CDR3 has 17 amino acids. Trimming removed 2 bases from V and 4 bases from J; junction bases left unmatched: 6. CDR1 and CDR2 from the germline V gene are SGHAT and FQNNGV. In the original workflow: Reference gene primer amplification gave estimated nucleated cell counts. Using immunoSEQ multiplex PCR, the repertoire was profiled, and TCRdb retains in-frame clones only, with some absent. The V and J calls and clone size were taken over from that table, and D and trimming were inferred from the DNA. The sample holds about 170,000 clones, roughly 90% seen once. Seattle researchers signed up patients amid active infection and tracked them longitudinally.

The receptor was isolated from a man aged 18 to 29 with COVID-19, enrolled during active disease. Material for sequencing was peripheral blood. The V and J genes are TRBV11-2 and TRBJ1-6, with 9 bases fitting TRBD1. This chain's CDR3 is CASSLYADRGYNSPLHF. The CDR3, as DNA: TGTGCCAGCAGCTTATACGCGGACAGGGGTTATAATTCACCCCTCCACTTT.